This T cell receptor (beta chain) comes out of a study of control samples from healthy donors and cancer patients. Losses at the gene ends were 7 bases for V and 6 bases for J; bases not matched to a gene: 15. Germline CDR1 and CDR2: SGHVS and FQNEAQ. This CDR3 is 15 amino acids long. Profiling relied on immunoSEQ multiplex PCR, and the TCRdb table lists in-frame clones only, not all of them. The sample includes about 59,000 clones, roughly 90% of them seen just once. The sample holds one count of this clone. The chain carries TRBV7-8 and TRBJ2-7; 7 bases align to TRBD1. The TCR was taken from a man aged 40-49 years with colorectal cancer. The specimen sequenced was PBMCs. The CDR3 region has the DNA TGTGCCAGCACCCGAAGATCAGGGGGTGCAGGCGAGCAGTACTTC. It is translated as CASTRRSGGAGEQYF.